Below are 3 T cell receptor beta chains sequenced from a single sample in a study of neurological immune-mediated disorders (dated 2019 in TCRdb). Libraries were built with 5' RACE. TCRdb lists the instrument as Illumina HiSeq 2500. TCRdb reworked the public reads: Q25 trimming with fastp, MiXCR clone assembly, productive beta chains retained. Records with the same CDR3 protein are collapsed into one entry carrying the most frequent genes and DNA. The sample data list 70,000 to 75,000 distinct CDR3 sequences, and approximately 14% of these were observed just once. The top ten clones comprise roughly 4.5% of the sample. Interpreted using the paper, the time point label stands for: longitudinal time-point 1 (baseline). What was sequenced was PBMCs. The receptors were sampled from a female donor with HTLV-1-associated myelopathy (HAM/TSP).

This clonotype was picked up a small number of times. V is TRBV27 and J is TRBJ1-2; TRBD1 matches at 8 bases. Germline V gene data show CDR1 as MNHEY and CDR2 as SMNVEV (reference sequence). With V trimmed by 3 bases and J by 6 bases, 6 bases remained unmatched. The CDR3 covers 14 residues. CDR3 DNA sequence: TGTGCCAGCAGTTTTGTCACAGGGGGGGATGGCTACACCTTC. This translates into CASSFVTGGDGYTF.

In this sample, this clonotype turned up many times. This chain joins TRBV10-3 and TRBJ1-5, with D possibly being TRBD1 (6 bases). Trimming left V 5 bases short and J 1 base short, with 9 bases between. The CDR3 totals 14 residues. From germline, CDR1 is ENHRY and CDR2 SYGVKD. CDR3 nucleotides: TGTGCCATCAGTACGACAGGAAGCAATCAGCCCCAGCATTTT. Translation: CAISTTGSNQPQHF.

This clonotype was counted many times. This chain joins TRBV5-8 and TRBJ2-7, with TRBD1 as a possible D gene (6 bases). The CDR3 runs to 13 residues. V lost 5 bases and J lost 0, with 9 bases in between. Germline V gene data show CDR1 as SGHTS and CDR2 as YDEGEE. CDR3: CASRARGSYEQYF. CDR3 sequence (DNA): TGTGCCAGCAGAGCCAGGGGCTCCTACGAGCAGTACTTC.